The 32 T cell receptor beta chains reported below all come from one sample, sequenced in a study of T cell responses to AZD1222 COVID-19 vaccine. The data were produced by immunoSEQ multiplex PCR, yet TCRdb's version contains in-frame clones alone and is incomplete. The sample includes around 140,000 clones, 89% of them seen just once. The sample was peripheral blood, taken 28 days after the second AZD1222 dose. These receptors originate from an adult who received the AZD1222 COVID-19 vaccine.

The chain links TRBV18 to TRBJ1-1, with D maybe TRBD1 (5 bases). Germline V gene data show CDR1 as KGHSH and CDR2 as LQKENI. The CDR3 has 13 amino acids. The V end was cut by 8 bases, the J end by 1 base, with 11 bases between. The CDR3 spells CASLDSTNTEAFF. The DNA for the CDR3 is TGTGCCAGCCTAGACAGCACGAACACTGAAGCTTTCTTT.

V usage is TRBV24-1 and J usage is TRBJ2-3; no clear D. CDR3 length: 14 residues. Germline-derived CDR1 and CDR2 are KGHDR and SFDVKD. V lost 9 bases to trimming and J lost 0 bases, with 12 bases between them. This CDR3 is CATRPAGSTDTQYF. DNA for the CDR3: TGTGCCACCCGTCCCGCTGGGAGCACAGATACGCAGTATTTT.

This chain connects TRBV7-3 to TRBJ2-1; 8 bases align to TRBD1. The junction had 10 bases not matched to a gene; V was cut back by 0 bases and J by 9 bases. The CDR3 extends over 16 amino acids. The germline CDR1 and CDR2 sequences are SGHTA and FQGTGA. CDR3 DNA sequence: TGTGCCAGCAGCTTAACTGCGGGGACAGGCATATCTGAGCAGTTCTTC. Translation: CASSLTAGTGISEQFF. The full variable domain, with the rest looked up from reference TRBV7-3 and TRBJ2-1, is GAGVSQTPSNKVTEKGKYVELRCDPISGHTALYWYRQSLGQGPEFLIYFQGTGAADDSGLPNDRFFAVRPEGSVSTLKIQRTERGDSAVYLCASSLTAGTGISEQFFGPGTRLTVL.

This clone was seen only once. This chain uses TRBV9 with TRBJ2-1; 14 bases fit TRBD2. The CDR3 length is 15 residues. Looked up from germline, CDR1 is SGDLS and CDR2 is YYNGEE. V shed 6 bases and J 7 bases; nucleotides not matched to a gene: 6. CDR3 residues: CASNRLAGGPNEQFF. The CDR3 region has the DNA TGTGCCAGCAATCGACTAGCGGGAGGGCCGAATGAGCAGTTCTTC.

CDR3 sequence: CAWSGYGGGYTF. The CDR3 nucleotides are TGTGCCTGGAGTGGTTACGGGGGAGGCTACACCTTC. The genes are TRBV30 and TRBJ1-2; D may be TRBD1 (5 bases). V lost 1 base, J lost 8 bases, and 11 bases lay in between. CDR3 length: 12 residues. Germline-derived CDR1 and CDR2 are GTSNPN and SVGIG (reference sequence).

The V call is TRBV5-6, the J call TRBJ1-3; no definite D call. CDR1 SGHDT and CDR2 YYEEEE come from the germline V gene. This CDR3 is built from 15 residues. V was cut by 0 bases and J by 0 bases, with 7 bases left in between. CDR3 protein: CASSLVGTSGNTIYF. As DNA, the CDR3 is TGTGCCAGCAGCTTGGTTGGAACCTCTGGAAACACCATATATTTT.

The V gene is TRBV6-2 or TRBV6-3, the J gene TRBJ2-1; D perhaps matches TRBD2 (6 bases). Trimming left V 6 bases short and J 6 bases short, with 15 bases between. This CDR3 has 14 residues. Germline loops: CDR1 MNHEY, CDR2 SVGEGT. Here the CDR3 DNA reads TGTGCCAGCAGCCGCGGGACCTTACCCAATGAGCAGTTCTTC. It yields the protein CASSRGTLPNEQFF.

The chain uses TRBV28 and TRBJ1-6; 8 bases are shared with TRBD1. Germline-derived CDR1 and CDR2 are MDHEN and SYDVKM. The CDR3 is made up of 15 amino acids. The ends lost 5 bases at V and 5 bases at J; junction bases unmatched: 5. CDR3 nucleotide sequence: TGTGCCAGCAGTCCCCCGGACAGGGATAATTCACCCCTCCACTTT. Translation: CASSPPDRDNSPLHF.

This clone appeared a single time. The chain links TRBV30 to TRBJ1-5, with D unclear. CDR1 GTSNPN and CDR2 SVGIG come from the germline V gene (reference sequence). V lost 2 bases, J lost 0 bases, and 8 bases lay in between. The CDR3 length is 14 residues. CDR3 loop: CAWSKSYSNQPQHF. The CDR3 DNA reads TGTGCCTGGAGTAAAAGCTATAGCAATCAGCCCCAGCATTTT.

The chain has TRBV5-3 and TRBJ1-5, with D possibly TRBD1 on 5 matching bases. Being an ORF, TRBV5-3 has a function that is uncertain. There are 19 residues in the CDR3. Trimming cost V 4 bases and J 0 bases, with 23 bases left between them. This CDR3 is CARSHSYVGTLLSNQPQHF. DNA for the CDR3: TGTGCCAGAAGCCACTCTTACGTAGGGACCCTTCTTAGCAATCAGCCCCAGCATTTT.

This chain connects TRBV12-3 or TRBV12-4 to TRBJ2-5; D uncertain. The CDR3 runs 13 residues. Deletions cut 3 bases from V and 2 bases from J, with 7 bases between. The chain's CDR3 is CASSFLSQETQYF. In DNA form, the CDR3 reads TGTGCCAGCAGTTTTCTTAGTCAAGAGACCCAGTACTTC.

This chain links TRBV6-5 with TRBJ2-7; 9 bases map to TRBD2. Trimming at V came to 7 bases and at J to 6 bases, leaving 7 bases not matched to a gene. The CDR3 is 13 amino acids. Germline loops: CDR1 MNHEY, CDR2 SVGAGI. The CDR3 DNA is TGTGCCAGCACCGCGGGACTAGCTTCCGAGCAGTACTTC. Protein product: CASTAGLASEQYF.

The chain recombines TRBV7-3 with TRBJ2-7, with 11 positions matching TRBD2. Germline lookup yields CDR1 SGHTA and CDR2 FQGTGA. The V gene end was trimmed by 5 bases and the J gene end by 6 bases; junction bases not matched to a gene: 9. CDR3 length: 15 amino acids. CDR3 DNA sequence: TGTGCCAGCAGCCCCTCCACTAGCGGGAGTGGCGAGCAGTACTTC. Translated, it gives CASSPSTSGSGEQYF.

The V gene is TRBV27, the J gene TRBJ1-2; D not certain. This CDR3 contains 15 residues. V shed 5 bases and J shed 4 bases, with 17 bases lying between them. The germline V gene encodes CDR1 MNHEY and CDR2 SMNVEV (reference sequence). CDR3: CASSASPTPFYGYTF. The CDR3 DNA reads as TGTGCCAGCAGTGCGTCACCTACCCCCTTCTATGGCTACACCTTC.

The gene calls are TRBV30 and TRBJ2-1; TRBD2 is a possible D gene (5 bases). Germline loops: CDR1 GTSNPN, CDR2 SVGIG (reference sequence). V was pared by 0 bases and J by 8 bases, with 11 bases between. This CDR3 region has 13 residues. The CDR3 is CAWSVRLPDEQFF. Here the CDR3 DNA reads TGTGCCTGGAGTGTCCGACTACCGGATGAGCAGTTCTTC.

The chain links TRBV13 to TRBJ1-3; 7 bases fit TRBD1. V dropped 6 bases and J dropped 0; count of bases not matched to a gene: 8. Looked up from germline, CDR1 is PRHDT and CDR2 is FYEKMQ (reference sequence). The CDR3 runs 16 residues. In DNA, the CDR3 is TGTGCCAGCAGGTTGACAGGGATCGTCTCTGGAAACACCATATATTTT. Translation: CASRLTGIVSGNTIYF.

The V call is TRBV30, the J call TRBJ1-1; TRBD1 aligns across 9 bases. V gave up 4 bases and J gave up 8 bases; unmatched junction bases: 5. CDR3 size: 12 residues. The germline V gene has CDR1 GTSNPN and CDR2 SVGIG (reference sequence). CDR3 sequence reads: CAWKGQGEEAFF. The CDR3 DNA sequence: TGTGCCTGGAAGGGACAGGGCGAGGAAGCTTTCTTT.

This clone was found once. The gene calls are TRBV4-1 and TRBJ1-1; D ambiguous. Per the germline V gene, CDR1 is MGHRA and CDR2 is YSYEKL. V lost 0 bases and J lost 2, with 7 bases in between. The CDR3 extends over 14 amino acids. This CDR3 is CASSQEKGNTEAFF. CDR3 bases: TGCGCCAGCAGCCAAGAAAAGGGAAACACTGAAGCTTTCTTT.

This chain connects TRBV6-5 to TRBJ2-7, with a tentative D call TRBD2 (5 bases). The CDR3 totals 15 residues. CDR1 and CDR2 (germline): MNHEY, SVGAGI. The V end lost 1 base, the J end lost 0 bases, and 10 bases lay between the germline ends. CDR3 nucleotide sequence: TGTGCCAGCAGTTACTATCGGGATAGCTCCTACGAGCAGTACTTC. Translation gives CASSYYRDSSYEQYF.

This chain links TRBV3-1 (or the pseudogene TRBV3-2) with TRBJ1-4; TRBD1 agrees at 7 bases. The V gene end was trimmed by 0 bases and the J gene end by 5 bases; junction bases not matched to a gene: 3. The germline gives CDR1 LGHDT, CDR2 YNNKEL (reference sequence). The CDR3 extends over 15 amino acids. The CDR3 sequence is CASSQEGQLNEKLFF. The CDR3 DNA follows: TGTGCCAGCAGCCAAGAGGGACAGCTAAATGAAAAACTGTTTTTT.

The chain carries TRBV23-1 and TRBJ1-5; no clear D. TRBV23-1 is an ORF for which the function is uncertain. Trimming pared 0 bases from V and 3 bases from J, leaving 12 bases between. CDR3 length equals 16 residues. The CDR3 loop reads CASSQSVGDYNQPQHF. The CDR3 nucleotides are TGCGCCAGCAGTCAATCCGTCGGGGATTACAATCAGCCCCAGCATTTT.

The CDR3 sequence is CASSLELAGRYEQYF. DNA for the CDR3: TGTGCCAGCAGCTTAGAACTAGCGGGCCGATACGAGCAGTACTTC. V is TRBV7-8 and J is TRBJ2-7, with 9 bases that match TRBD2. Germline V CDR1 and CDR2: SGHVS, FQNEAQ. The CDR3 extends over 15 amino acids. V trimming: 1 base; J trimming: 4 bases; junction bases outside the gene matches: 5.

The rearrangement links TRBV6-2 or TRBV6-3 to TRBJ2-3; tentative D call: TRBD2 (5 bases). V lost 2 bases, J lost 5 bases, and 11 bases lay in between. Germline CDR1 reads MNHEY; CDR2 reads SVGEGT. CDR3 length: 14 residues. CDR3 nucleotide sequence: TGTGCCAGCAGTTACGGCGGTCGGGGAGATACGCAGTATTTT. It translates to CASSYGGRGDTQYF.

The chain has TRBV9 and TRBJ2-3, with D possibly being TRBD2 (6 bases). The CDR3 spans 16 residues. In germline, CDR1 is SGDLS, CDR2 YYNGEE. V lost 0 bases and J lost 6, with 17 bases in between. CDR3 protein: CASSVDSLAGRDTQYF. The CDR3 region has the DNA TGTGCCAGCAGCGTAGATTCTTTGGCGGGAAGGGATACGCAGTATTTT.

The chain employs TRBV2 and TRBJ1-1; TRBD1 agrees at 7 bases. Germline loops: CDR1 SNHLY, CDR2 FYNNEI. The J segment lost 3 bases and the V segment lost 6 bases, leaving 10 bases of the junction unmatched. The CDR3 totals 15 residues. The CDR3: CASREQGISYTEAFF. The CDR3 DNA reads TGTGCCAGCAGGGAACAGGGGATAAGCTACACTGAAGCTTTCTTT.

This clone was seen once. The rearrangement uses TRBV4-2 and TRBJ2-3, with TRBD1 as a possible D gene (5 bases). With 0 bases removed from V and 1 base from J, the gap between germline ends came to 8 bases. From germline, CDR1 is LGHNA and CDR2 YNFKEQ. The CDR3 runs to 15 residues. The CDR3 DNA is TGTGCCAGCAGCCAAGAGCAGGGCGGCACAGATACGCAGTATTTT. This translates into CASSQEQGGTDTQYF.

The chain links TRBV7-6 to TRBJ2-1; a possible D gene is TRBD1 (6 bases). V lost 5 bases to trimming and J lost 2 bases, with 16 bases between them. CDR1 is SGHVS and CDR2 is FNYEAQ in the germline V gene. This CDR3 comprises 16 residues. The CDR3: CASSRSGTRAYNEQFF. CDR3 nucleotide sequence: TGTGCCAGCAGCCGCTCCGGGACAAGGGCCTACAATGAGCAGTTCTTC.

The chain is built from TRBV21-1 and TRBJ2-7; TRBD1, the table's D call, was not compared with the DNA. TRBV21-1 is a pseudogene segment. This CDR3 region has 13 residues. CDR3 bases: TGTGCCAGCAGGGACAGAAGCTCCTACGAGCAGTACTTC. Translating gives CASRDRSSYEQYF.

CDR3 in amino acids: CASSLFPGKAEAFF. In nucleotides, the CDR3 is TGTGCCAGCAGTTTATTCCCCGGGAAGGCTGAAGCTTTCTTT. The rearrangement links TRBV27 to TRBJ1-1; D is ambiguous. CDR1 is MNHEY, CDR2 SMNVEV, per germline (reference sequence). Deletions cut 1 base from V and 6 bases from J, with 12 bases between. This CDR3 is 14 amino acids long.

The chain is built from TRBV19 and TRBJ1-2; D remains unclear. The CDR3 has 13 amino acids. Germline loops: CDR1 LNHDA, CDR2 SQIVND (reference sequence). The V and J ends lost 2 bases and 5 bases respectively, with 9 bases between them. The CDR3 nucleotides are TGTGCCAGTAGTATATTTTCGGAGTATGGCTACACCTTC. As protein: CASSIFSEYGYTF.

J is TRBJ2-1 and V is TRBV2, with D possibly matching TRBD2 (6 bases). The CDR3 runs to 14 residues. CDR1 and CDR2 from the germline V gene are SNHLY and FYNNEI. The V end lost 8 bases, the J end lost 0 bases, and 11 bases lay between the germline ends. CDR3 protein: CASDRGSSYNEQFF. The DNA of the CDR3 is TGTGCCAGCGACCGGGGGAGCTCCTACAATGAGCAGTTCTTC.

The V gene is TRBV11-2, the J gene TRBJ2-1; D is unresolved. This CDR3 spans 13 amino acids. Germline CDR1 is SGHAT and CDR2 is FQNNGV. V dropped 6 bases and J dropped 0 bases, with 6 bases sitting between them. The CDR3 region has the DNA TGTGCCAGCAGGGAGAGCTCCTACAATGAGCAGTTCTTC. This gives the protein CASRESSYNEQFF.